This TCR beta chain was identified in a study of blood T cell repertoires in COVID-19 (dated by TCRdb to about 2020). At the level of the whole study: Collaborator samples came from the United States, Italy and Spain and covered acute and convalescent phases of COVID-19. The material from the prospective study consisted of cDNA or gDNA derived from T cells, B-cell-depleted T cells, or PBMCs. Deeply sampled blood TCRbeta repertoires from subjects exposed to, actively infected with, or recovered from COVID-19 were included in the dataset. The repertoires were released in a freely available public database meant as a resource for research on the immune response to SARS-CoV-2. The samples were drawn from the first 160 participants of the ongoing ImmuneRACE study and from more than 1,000 subjects provided by 6 global collaborators. A de-identified subject ID, COVID-19 status, age in years and sex were almost always included in the sample metadata. Where available, HLA class I and class II types were taken from metadata supplied by the sample provider and were not determined by assay-based typing. Overall results and qualifications from the work: The quantity of clinical and demographic metadata differed by source and by participant and was supplied without curation.

The immunoSEQ Assay, a bias-controlled multiplex PCR, was used to amplify TCRbeta CDR3 regions from genomic DNA. Concerning the study's data processing: The number of nucleated cells in each sample was estimated by amplification of reference gene primers within the assay. To quantify the absolute abundance of each unique TCRbeta CDR3 rearrangement, sequence reads were collapsed and filtered. For each sample, productive Simpson clonality was calculated as the square root of Simpson's diversity index over productive rearrangements. This is the immuneACCESS table as TCRdb keeps it, with only in-frame sequences that have V and J called. A part of the clones is gone; compared with another copy, unresolved V genes explain less than half, and the rest is unexplained. The V and J calls and clone size come from that table; D and trimming were worked out from the DNA. The sample table shows about 260,000 clones, and roughly 86% are seen once. Roughly 5.6% of the sample is taken by the ten largest.

One collaborating source in Seattle enrolled patients while the patients were actively infected and followed the patients over time throughout the course of disease. Each collaborating institution followed its own protocols to collect whole blood in K2EDTA tubes. For TCRbeta analysis, collaborators shipped samples in one of three forms: frozen whole blood, isolated PBMCs, or DNA extracted from either of those sample types. The germline V gene gives CDR1 as SGHTA and CDR2 as FQGNSA. The CDR3 goes from the cysteine to the phenylalanine over 18 residues. The kept DNA is CDR3 alone, 54 bases in frame from the first base. V is trimmed back by 5 bases and J by 0 bases, and the junction contains 12 bases that no gene match accounts for. As concerns this clone: Which antigen it targets is not known. No much larger clone is present one base from it, and per-base qualities are unavailable.

This receptor chain uses TRBV7-2 and TRBJ2-3, and 9 bases in between align with TRBD1. The sequencing input was peripheral blood. The receptor comes from a woman aged 60-75 years with COVID-19, enrolled during active disease. The CDR3 region has the sequence CASSARPGTGTSTDTQYF. The DNA sequence follows: TGTGCCAGCAGCGCAAGGCCAGGGACAGGGACTAGCACAGATACGCAGTATTTT.